This TCR beta chain emerged from a study of cytomegalovirus exposure and HLA in healthy donors. Study-wide findings and caveats: Reports indicate that TCR beta sequences accurately predicted the HLA-A and HLA-B alleles of most subjects. Most of the TCR beta V segments (in an earlier analysis) were productive either about 90% or about 30% of the time.

In the case of this clone: Its specificity is not known.

Primers included in the PCR were 60 Vbeta and 13 Jbeta primers. Method: immunoSEQ multiplex PCR; TCRdb's copy keeps in-frame clones and lacks some. This sample has about 180,000 clones; roughly 82% occur once, and the top ten carry under 1.5%. V lost 2 bases, J lost 3 bases, and 10 bases stayed unmatched. The CDR3 consists of 16 residues. CDR1 and CDR2 (germline): SGHNT, YENEEA. V is TRBV11-3 and J is TRBJ2-7; TRBD1 matches 7 bases. The origin of this receptor is a girl aged 2 to 10 in good health and CMV-seropositive. The specimen was PBMCs. DNA of the CDR3: TGTGCCAGCAGCTTATATCGGGACAGTTCCCTCTACGAGCAGTACTTC. It translates to CASSLYRDSSLYEQYF.